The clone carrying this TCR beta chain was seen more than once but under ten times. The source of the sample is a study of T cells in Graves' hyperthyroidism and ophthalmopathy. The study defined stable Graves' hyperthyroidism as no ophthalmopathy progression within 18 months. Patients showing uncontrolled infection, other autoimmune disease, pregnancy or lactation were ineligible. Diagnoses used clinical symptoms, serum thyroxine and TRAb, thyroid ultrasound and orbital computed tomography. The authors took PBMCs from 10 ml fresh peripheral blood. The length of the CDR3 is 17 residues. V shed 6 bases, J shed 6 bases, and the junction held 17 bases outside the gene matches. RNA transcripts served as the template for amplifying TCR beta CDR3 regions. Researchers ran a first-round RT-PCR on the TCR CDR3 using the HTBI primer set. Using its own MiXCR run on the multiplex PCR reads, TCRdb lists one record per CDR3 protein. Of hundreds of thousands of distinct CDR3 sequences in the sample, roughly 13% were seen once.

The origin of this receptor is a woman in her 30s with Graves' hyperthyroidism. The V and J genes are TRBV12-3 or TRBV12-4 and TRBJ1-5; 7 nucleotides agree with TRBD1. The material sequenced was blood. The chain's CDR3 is CASSRGQANSFGQPQHF. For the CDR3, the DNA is TGTGCCAGCAGCCGCGGACAGGCGAATTCTTTTGGTCAGCCCCAGCATTTT.